Shown below are 19 T cell receptor beta chains from a single sample sequenced in a study of T-cell memory formation after mild COVID-19. MiXCR, run by TCRdb on the 5' RACE reads, gives a single entry per CDR3 protein. Here the sample spans under 550,000 distinct CDR3 sequences, approximately 18% being singletons. Input material: PBMCs or a T cell subset sorted from them (not recorded which). Receptor source: a man aged 18 to 30 who had mild COVID-19 (a few samples of this study predate the infection). Cell type and time point are not known.

The chain combines TRBV7-3 with TRBJ2-5, with D possibly matching TRBD2 (5 bases). Between the trimmed V and J ends, which lost 2 bases and 3 bases, there was a span of 10 bases. This CDR3 has 14 residues. Germline lookup yields CDR1 SGHTA and CDR2 FQGTGA. The CDR3 loop reads CASSLWAGEETQYF. The CDR3 bases are TGTGCCAGCAGCTTATGGGCCGGGGAAGAGACCCAGTACTTC. Filled out from reference TRBV7-3 and TRBJ2-5, the complete variable domain reads GAGVSQTPSNKVTEKGKYVELRCDPISGHTALYWYRQSLGQGPEFLIYFQGTGAADDSGLPNDRFFAVRPEGSVSTLKIQRTERGDSAVYLCASSLWAGEETQYFGPGTRLLVL.

This clonotype was detected only a few times. The chain couples TRBV18 to TRBJ2-6; D possibly corresponds to TRBD1 (5 bases). Germline-derived CDR1 and CDR2 are KGHSH and LQKENI. Deletions cut 3 bases from V and 0 bases from J, with 9 bases between. This CDR3 region has 16 residues. CDR3 nucleotide sequence: TGTGCCAGCTCACCCCCAGGGCACTCTGGGGCCAACGTCCTGACTTTC. Encoded protein: CASSPPGHSGANVLTF.

CDR3 loop: CASSFRDPAETQYF. Written as DNA, the CDR3 is TGTGCCAGCAGCTTCCGCGACCCGGCAGAGACCCAGTACTTC. V gene TRBV7-2 combines with J gene TRBJ2-5, with D unclear. This CDR3 has 14 residues. V was trimmed by 3 bases and J by 4 bases, leaving 12 bases between them. CDR1 and CDR2 from the germline V gene are SGHTA and FQGNSA.

The chain links TRBV6-5 to TRBJ1-1, with TRBD1 as a possible D gene (5 bases). Germline CDR1 is MNHEY and CDR2 is SVGAGI. Trimming stripped 6 bases from V and 8 bases from J, with 13 bases between. This CDR3 is 12 amino acids long. The CDR3 loop reads CASSRRQTEAFF. The CDR3 region has the DNA TGTGCCAGCAGCCGTCGACAGACGGAAGCTTTCTTT.

This clonotype was seen more than once but under ten times. This sequence joins TRBV5-1 and TRBJ2-3; 8 nucleotides align to TRBD2. Per the germline V gene, CDR1 is SGHRS and CDR2 is YFSETQ. Trimming removed 1 base from V and 4 bases from J; junction bases left unmatched: 5. CDR3 length: 15 amino acids. The CDR3 protein is CASSLRAGGPDTQYF. The CDR3 region has the DNA TGCGCCAGCAGCTTGAGGGCGGGGGGCCCAGATACGCAGTATTTT.

The rearrangement joins TRBV6-6 to TRBJ1-1; no clear D gene. Trimming cost V 10 bases and J 1 base, with 13 bases left between them. Germline CDR1 MNHNY, CDR2 SVGAGI (reference sequence). CDR3 length: 13 residues. The CDR3 coding sequence is TGTGCCACCTGGCGTGCAGGGAACACTGAAGCTTTCTTT. This encodes CATWRAGNTEAFF.

This clonotype was counted only a few times. This chain uses TRBV12-3 or TRBV12-4 with TRBJ1-6, with 7 bases aligning to TRBD1. Trimming removed 7 bases from V and 2 bases from J; junction bases left unmatched: 11. The CDR3 is made up of 17 amino acids. CDR3 amino acids: CASTISTGSAYNSPLHF. The DNA of the CDR3 is TGTGCCAGCACCATTTCGACAGGGAGCGCCTATAATTCACCCCTCCACTTT.

This clonotype came up many times. The V call is TRBV4-1, the J call TRBJ1-5; a possible D gene is TRBD1 (5 bases). Trimming stripped 6 bases from V and 5 bases from J, with 11 bases between. This CDR3 region has 13 residues. Germline loops: CDR1 MGHRA, CDR2 YSYEKL. CDR3 DNA sequence: TGCGCCAGCAGTAAGTTGGGGGATCAGCCCCAGCATTTT. This gives the protein CASSKLGDQPQHF.

This chain connects TRBV5-1 to TRBJ1-5; D is unclear. The CDR3 runs to 13 residues. CDR1 SGHRS and CDR2 YFSETQ come from the germline V gene. V was trimmed by 7 bases and J by 6 bases, leaving 14 bases between them. CDR3 region: CASSLRGFQPQHF. The CDR3 coding sequence is TGCGCCAGCTCCCTTCGGGGATTTCAGCCCCAGCATTTT.

This clonotype appeared a few times. J is TRBJ2-7 and V is TRBV18; the D gene is possibly TRBD1 (5 bases). Per germline, CDR1 KGHSH and CDR2 LQKENI. V was clipped by 0 bases and J by 6 bases, with 12 bases between them. This CDR3 has 14 amino acids. The CDR3 region is CASSPPSGWSEQYV. CDR3 DNA sequence: TGTGCCAGCTCACCACCGTCAGGGTGGAGCGAGCAGTACGTC.

This clonotype was counted only a few times. The genes are TRBV27 and TRBJ2-3; 12 bases line up with TRBD2. V shed 8 bases, J shed 2 bases, and the junction held 5 bases outside the gene matches. The CDR3 covers 15 residues. Germline CDR1 and CDR2: MNHEY and SMNVEV (reference sequence). The CDR3 nucleotides read TGTGCCAGCCGCGGACTAGCGGGGTTCACAGATACGCAGTATTTT. This translates into CASRGLAGFTDTQYF.

This clonotype was found a few times. The rearrangement uses TRBV7-6 and TRBJ2-5; no firm D call. Germline assignment: CDR1 SGHVS and CDR2 FNYEAQ. This CDR3 has 13 residues. V dropped 5 bases and J dropped 7 bases, with 14 bases sitting between them. DNA for the CDR3: TGTGCCAGCAGCCCCCCGGGCGAAGGGACCCAGTACTTC. Translated: CASSPPGEGTQYF.

This clonotype was observed a few times. The chain joins TRBV5-6 to TRBJ1-5; 7 bases are shared with TRBD1. V shed 3 bases, J shed 4 bases, and the junction held 10 bases outside the gene matches. CDR1 and CDR2 from the germline V gene are SGHDT and YYEEEE. The length of the CDR3 is 16 residues. The CDR3: CASSSTSGTDNQPQHF. Here the CDR3 DNA reads TGTGCCAGCAGCTCAACCTCCGGGACAGATAATCAGCCCCAGCATTTT. The full variable domain, in which reference TRBV5-6 and TRBJ1-5 provide the parts outside the CDR3, is DAGVTQSPTHLIKTRGQQVTLRCSPKSGHDTVSWYQQALGQGPQFIFQYYEEEERQRGNFPDRFSGHQFPNYSSELNVNALLLGDSALYLCASSSTSGTDNQPQHFGDGTRLSIL.

The chain couples TRBV5-1 to TRBJ2-7; TRBD2 might be the D (6 bases). The CDR3 contains 16 residues. From germline, CDR1 is SGHRS and CDR2 YFSETQ. Trimming took off 3 bases at V and 0 bases at J, with 16 bases between the two ends. The CDR3 nucleotides are TGCGCCAGCAGCTCGAATGCCGGGACTGGCTCCTACGAGCAGTACTTC. It yields the protein CASSSNAGTGSYEQYF.

The chain has TRBV7-9 and TRBJ2-2; D not resolved. The germline CDR1 and CDR2 sequences are SEHNR and FQNEAQ (reference sequence). The CDR3 spans 12 residues. Trimming pared 5 bases from V and 6 bases from J, leaving 7 bases between. The CDR3 coding sequence is TGTGCCAGCAGCCCCAGAGCCGGGGAGCTGTTTTTT. Encoded protein: CASSPRAGELFF.

The chain links TRBV5-1 to TRBJ2-4, with 7 bases identical to TRBD1. The CDR3 consists of 16 residues. Germline CDR1 SGHRS, CDR2 YFSETQ. The V segment lost 2 bases and the J segment 6 bases; nucleotides outside the gene matches: 11. The CDR3 DNA reads TGCGCCAGCAGCTTACAGGGGCTCCCCCCCCGAAACATTCAGTACTTC. Its protein is CASSLQGLPPRNIQYF.

This clonotype appeared a few times. V usage is TRBV9 and J usage is TRBJ1-1; possibly TRBD1 for D (5 bases). CDR3 length equals 14 residues. The germline V gene has CDR1 SGDLS and CDR2 YYNGEE. V lost 4 bases and J 5 bases, leaving 15 bases between the germline ends. CDR3 nucleotide sequence: TGTGCCAGCAGCCGGGGCGGGTTTGGGACTGAAGCTTTCTTT. This translates into CASSRGGFGTEAFF.

This clonotype came up a few times. This chain uses TRBV3-1 with TRBJ1-1, with 7 bases lining up with TRBD1. This CDR3 has 16 residues. J was trimmed by 0 bases and V by 4 bases; bases with no gene match: 8. Looked up from germline, CDR1 is LGHDT and CDR2 is YNNKEL (reference sequence). The CDR3 nucleotides read TGTGCCAGCAGCCGGGACAGACTTCCCATGAACACTGAAGCTTTCTTT. It yields the protein CASSRDRLPMNTEAFF.

This sequence joins TRBV7-2 and TRBJ2-4; D tentatively fits TRBD1 or TRBD2 (5 bases each). Germline V gene sequence: CDR1 SGHTA, CDR2 FQGNSA. V was cut by 1 base and J by 8 bases, with 9 bases left in between. The CDR3 consists of 13 residues. DNA for the CDR3: TGTGCCAGCAGCTTAGGGGGGTGGTACATTCAGTACTTC. Its protein is CASSLGGWYIQYF. Filled out from reference TRBV7-2 and TRBJ2-4, the complete variable domain reads GAGVSQSPSNKVTEKGKDVELRCDPISGHTALYWYRQSLGQGLEFLIYFQGNSAPDKSGLPSDRFSAERTGGSVSTLTIQRTQQEDSAVYLCASSLGGWYIQYFGAGTRLSVL.